The 27 T cell receptor beta chains below all came from one sample that was sequenced in a study of PD-L1 blockade in urothelial cancer. Time point meaning: peripheral blood 6 weeks after treatment start. Using immunoSEQ multiplex PCR, the repertoire was profiled, and TCRdb retains in-frame clones only, with some absent. The table includes about 45,000 clones, around 80% detected once. This specimen was PBMCs, taken around atezolizumab (anti-PD-L1) treatment. These receptors all stem from a man aged 55 to 70 with urothelial cancer.

V and J are TRBV28 and TRBJ1-1; D is ambiguous. CDR3 length: 13 residues. Germline V gene sequence: CDR1 MDHEN, CDR2 SYDVKM. The V end was cut by 3 bases, the J end by 3 bases, with 8 bases between. CDR3 sequence (DNA): TGTGCCAGCAGTTTTACTCGGGACACTGAAGCTTTCTTT. This translates into CASSFTRDTEAFF.

This chain links TRBV18 with TRBJ2-1, with D perhaps TRBD2 (6 bases). The length of the CDR3 is 15 residues. The V gene's germline CDR1 is KGHSH and CDR2 LQKENI. Trimming removed 0 bases from V and 7 bases from J, with 13 bases in between. The CDR3 nucleotides read TGTGCCAGCTCACCACCTTATACTAGCTATAATGAGCAGTTCTTC. This translates into CASSPPYTSYNEQFF.

This CDR3 reads CASSQVAGTVVVAGGNEQYF. In DNA form, the CDR3 reads TGCGCCAGCAGCCAAGTCGCCGGGACAGTTGTCGTGGCGGGAGGGAACGAGCAGTACTTC. This chain links TRBV4-1 with TRBJ2-7; 9 bases agree with TRBD2. Germline V gene sequence: CDR1 MGHRA, CDR2 YSYEKL. The CDR3 loop spans 20 amino acids. Losses at the gene ends were 1 base for V and 5 bases for J; bases not matched to a gene: 21.

The chain recombines TRBV28 with TRBJ1-1, with D possibly being TRBD1 (6 bases). This CDR3 comprises 14 residues. V was cut by 10 bases and J by 4 bases, with 19 bases left in between. CDR1 MDHEN and CDR2 SYDVKM come from the germline V gene. The CDR3 spells CAIKPPTGGTEAFF. CDR3 in DNA: TGTGCCATCAAACCGCCGACAGGAGGCACTGAAGCTTTCTTT. Filled out from reference TRBV28 and TRBJ1-1, the complete variable domain reads DVKVTQSSRYLVKRTGEKVFLECVQDMDHENMFWYRQDPGLGLRLIYFSYDVKMKEKGDIPEGYSVSREKKERFSLILESASTNQTSMYLCAIKPPTGGTEAFFGQGTRLTVV.

This chain joins TRBV28 and TRBJ2-3; the D is unclear. The V gene's germline CDR1 is MDHEN and CDR2 SYDVKM. Trimming left V 1 base short and J 1 base short, with 6 bases between. This CDR3 comprises 14 residues. The DNA for the CDR3 is TGTGCCAGCAGTTTATATTCCGGCACAGATACGCAGTATTTT. Translated, it gives CASSLYSGTDTQYF.

This clone turned up a few times. The chain joins TRBV6-6 to TRBJ1-5; 7 bases are a match to TRBD1. V shed 6 bases and J 3 bases; nucleotides not matched to a gene: 2. This CDR3 is 13 amino acids long. Germline values: CDR1 MNHNY, CDR2 SVGAGI (reference sequence). The CDR3 is CASRTGANQPQHF. CDR3 nucleotides: TGTGCCAGCAGAACAGGGGCCAATCAGCCCCAGCATTTT.

The chain carries TRBV7-2 and TRBJ2-7; no reliable D call. The CDR3 has 14 residues. Trimming cost V 5 bases and J 0 bases, with 11 bases left between them. Looked up from germline, CDR1 is SGHTA and CDR2 is FQGNSA. The CDR3 spells CASSPSPGSYEQYF. The CDR3 DNA sequence: TGTGCCAGCAGCCCCTCGCCAGGCTCCTACGAGCAGTACTTC.

Details on this clone: An end of the junction differs from the germline gene, which may be a read error. The CDR3 coding sequence is TGCGCCAGCAATCAAGGGGGAGAGCATACCATGGCGGGATCGGAATACACCTTC. Translating gives CASNQGGEHTMAGSEYTF. This rearrangement joins TRBV23-1 to TRBJ1-2; a weak D match, TRBD1 (6 bases). TRBV23-1 is labeled an ORF, and its function is uncertain. The CDR3 has 18 residues.

The chain couples TRBV7-2 to TRBJ1-2; 10 bases line up with TRBD1. CDR1 is SGHTA, CDR2 FQGNSA, per germline. Unmatched junction bases numbered 5, after V lost 5 bases and J lost 2 bases. The CDR3 runs 15 residues. CDR3 loop: CASSLRQGANYGYTF. For the CDR3, the DNA is TGTGCCAGCAGCCTAAGACAGGGGGCAAACTATGGCTACACCTTC.

The chain couples TRBV6-5 to TRBJ2-1, with 9 positions matching TRBD1. This CDR3 contains 12 residues. Germline-derived CDR1 and CDR2 are MNHEY and SVGAGI. The junction had 3 bases not matched to a gene; V was cut back by 5 bases and J by 10 bases. CDR3 DNA sequence: TGTGCCAGCAGTCAAGGGACAGGGGAGCAGTTCTTC. Its protein is CASSQGTGEQFF.

The chain couples TRBV30 to TRBJ1-1; D call uncertain. Trimming pared 0 bases from V and 4 bases from J, leaving 9 bases between. Germline CDR1 reads GTSNPN; CDR2 reads SVGIG (reference sequence). The CDR3 has 13 residues. The chain's CDR3 is CAWSVLIATEAFF. CDR3 bases: TGTGCCTGGAGTGTACTGATAGCCACTGAAGCTTTCTTT.

The J gene is TRBJ2-1, the V gene TRBV5-8; TRBD2 is a possible D gene (5 bases). This CDR3 contains 15 residues. The germline CDR1 and CDR2 sequences are SGHTS and YDEGEE. V was cut by 2 bases and J by 0 bases, with 9 bases left in between. CDR3 sequence (DNA): TGTGCCAGCAGCTTCGGTGGGAGCTCCTACAATGAGCAGTTCTTC. This encodes CASSFGGSSYNEQFF. The whole variable domain, filled in from reference TRBV5-8 and TRBJ2-1, reads EAGVTQSPTHLIKTRGQQATLRCSPISGHTSVYWYQQALGLGLQFLLWYDEGEERNRGNFPPRFSGRQFPNYSSELNVNALELEDSALYLCASSFGGSSYNEQFFGPGTRLTVL.

This clone was seen a single time. The chain couples TRBV7-2 to TRBJ1-4; D is perhaps TRBD1 (5 bases). With 5 bases removed from V and 11 bases from J, the gap between germline ends came to 21 bases. This CDR3 contains 15 residues. Germline CDR1 is SGHTA and CDR2 is FQGNSA. Here the CDR3 reads CASSPPGLGMKKLFF. The CDR3 DNA is TGTGCCAGCAGCCCCCCGGGACTAGGTATGAAGAAACTGTTTTTT.

There are a few counts of this clone. This sequence joins TRBV5-1 and TRBJ2-5; 12 nucleotides line up with TRBD2. Germline V gene sequence: CDR1 SGHRS, CDR2 YFSETQ. Trimming took 4 bases from V and 4 from J; bases not matched to a gene: 5. The CDR3 contains 15 residues. The CDR3 DNA reads as TGCGCCAGCAGCGCCACGACTAGCGGGAGAGAGACCCAGTACTTC. Protein product: CASSATTSGRETQYF.

Only one count was recorded for this clone. V and J are TRBV2 and TRBJ1-2, with TRBD1 as a possible D gene (6 bases). From germline, CDR1 is SNHLY and CDR2 FYNNEI. Trimming cost V 1 base and J 3 bases, with 12 bases left between them. This CDR3 has 15 residues. The CDR3 DNA is TGTGCCAGCAGTGAAGTCATAGGGGGAGACTATGGCTACACCTTC. Translating it yields CASSEVIGGDYGYTF.

The rearrangement links TRBV11-2 to TRBJ2-2, with D hard to call. CDR3 length equals 15 residues. V lost 2 bases, J lost 1 base, and 8 bases lay in between. Germline CDR1 reads SGHAT; CDR2 reads FQNNGV. This CDR3 is CASSLNAGNTGELFF. The DNA for the CDR3 is TGTGCCAGCAGCTTAAATGCAGGGAACACCGGGGAGCTGTTTTTT.

The CDR3, as DNA: TGCGCCAGCAGCTCAGGGTTTTCGGACACCGGGGAGCTGTTTTTT. Translating it yields CASSSGFSDTGELFF. The rearrangement joins TRBV5-1 to TRBJ2-2; maybe TRBD1 (5 bases). Germline V gives CDR1 SGHRS, CDR2 YFSETQ. The CDR3 has 15 amino acids. V gave up 3 bases and J gave up 3 bases, with 12 bases separating them.

Written as DNA, the CDR3 is TGCGCCAGCAAGGCAGGAATGAACACTGAAGCTTTCTTT. Translating it yields CASKAGMNTEAFF. V is TRBV10-2 and J is TRBJ1-1; no clear D gene. Trimming cost V 7 bases and J 0 bases, with 9 bases left between them. Germline V gene lookup returns CDR1 WSHSY and CDR2 SAAADI. The CDR3 runs to 13 residues.

Turning to this clone: The junction departs from germline at one end; a sequencing error may be responsible. The same CDR3 arises from other DNA sequences in this sample as well. V usage is TRBV4-1 and J usage is TRBJ2-7, with D perhaps TRBD2 (6 bases). The CDR3 runs to 15 residues. CDR1 and CDR2 from the germline V gene are MGHRA and YSYEKL. The CDR3 sequence is CASRLIAGSPYEQYF. Here the CDR3 DNA reads TGCGCCAGCAGACTAATTGCGGGATCCCCCTACGAGCAATACTTC.

This clone was detected only a few times. This sequence joins TRBV29-1 and TRBJ1-1; D is ambiguous. The CDR3 extends over 13 amino acids. Germline CDR1 and CDR2: SQVTM and ANQGSEA. V gave up 1 base and J gave up 2 bases, with 8 bases separating them. The CDR3, as DNA: TGCAGCGTTGAAGGAGCGGGAAACACTGAAGCTTTCTTT. This encodes CSVEGAGNTEAFF. Full variable domain (remainder filled in from reference TRBV29-1 and TRBJ1-1): SAVISQKPSRDICQRGTSLTIQCQVDSQVTMMFWYRQQPGQSLTLIATANQGSEATYESGFVIDKFPISRPNLTFSTLTVSNMSPEDSSIYLCSVEGAGNTEAFFGQGTRLTVV.

V usage is TRBV9 and J usage is TRBJ1-5; D may be TRBD1 (5 bases). This CDR3 is 16 amino acids long. V was cut by 0 bases and J by 0 bases, with 10 bases left in between. Germline lookup yields CDR1 SGDLS and CDR2 YYNGEE. The CDR3: CASSVGTGNSNQPQHF. DNA of the CDR3: TGTGCCAGCAGCGTAGGCACAGGCAATAGCAATCAGCCCCAGCATTTT.

The chain combines TRBV9 with TRBJ2-2; 11 bases fit TRBD2. Germline CDR1 SGDLS, CDR2 YYNGEE. The length of the CDR3 is 18 residues. The trim removed 3 bases at V and 7 bases at J, leaving 14 bases unmatched. The CDR3 DNA is TGTGCCAGCAGCGCCACAGGGGGGGTAGCGGGAGGGCACGGGGAGCTGTTTTTT. This encodes CASSATGGVAGGHGELFF.

The chain links TRBV9 to TRBJ1-5; D may be TRBD1 (5 bases). The CDR3 runs to 14 residues. Looked up from germline, CDR1 is SGDLS and CDR2 is YYNGEE. Between the trimmed V and J ends, which lost 3 bases and 2 bases, there was a span of 9 bases. Here the CDR3 reads CASSAGDRNQPQHF. The CDR3 DNA is TGTGCCAGCAGCGCGGGGGATCGCAATCAGCCCCAGCATTTT. Variable domain in full (rest from reference TRBV9 and TRBJ1-5): DSGVTQTPKHLITATGQRVTLRCSPRSGDLSVYWYQQSLDQGLQFLIQYYNGEERAKGNILERFSAQQFPDLHSELNLSSLELGDSALYFCASSAGDRNQPQHFGDGTRLSIL.

The V and J genes are TRBV5-4 and TRBJ2-5; maybe TRBD2 (5 bases). CDR3 length: 14 residues. Trimming pared 4 bases from V and 9 bases from J, leaving 19 bases between. Germline CDR1 and CDR2: SGHNT and YYREEE (reference sequence). The chain's CDR3 is CASSPALGESAQYF. CDR3 nucleotides: TGTGCCAGCAGCCCGGCACTCGGGGAAAGCGCCCAGTACTTC.

The chain carries TRBV4-3 and TRBJ2-2; 7 positions agree with TRBD2. From germline, CDR1 is LGHNA and CDR2 YSLEER. The CDR3 runs to 15 residues. Trimming removed 1 base from V and 6 bases from J; junction bases left unmatched: 5. In DNA, the CDR3 is TGCGCCAGCAGCCAAGGGGGGGGATACTCCGGGGAGCTGTTTTTT. Translation gives CASSQGGGYSGELFF.

This clone was picked up one time. The V and J genes are TRBV7-2 and TRBJ2-6; 10 positions agree with TRBD1. CDR1 SGHTA and CDR2 FQGNSA come from the germline V gene. CDR3 size: 16 residues. Germline trimming cut 5 bases from V and 4 bases from J; bases unmatched to any gene: 5. The CDR3 sequence is CASSKGTGAGANVLTF. CDR3 nucleotide sequence: TGTGCCAGCAGCAAAGGGACAGGGGCCGGGGCCAACGTCCTGACTTTC.

This clone was observed a handful of times. The sample contains more than one DNA sequence encoding this CDR3. V usage is TRBV7-9 and J usage is TRBJ2-7; 11 positions agree with TRBD1. CDR1 is SEHNR, CDR2 FQNEAQ, per germline (reference sequence). The CDR3 totals 13 residues. Unmatched junction bases numbered 2, after V lost 5 bases and J lost 5 bases. The CDR3 DNA follows: TGTGCCAGCAGCCTGGGACAGGGGGACGAGCAGTACTTC. Its protein product is CASSLGQGDEQYF.